Listed here are 26 T cell receptor beta chains from one sample, sequenced in a study of T-cell memory formation after mild COVID-19. TCRdb analysed the 5' RACE reads with MiXCR anew, one entry per CDR3 protein. The repertoire holds roughly 110,000 distinct CDR3 sequences, with about 20% as singletons. Input material: PBMCs or a T cell subset sorted from them (not recorded which). The receptors come from a young man who had mild COVID-19 (a few samples of this study predate the infection). Cell type and time point are not known.

This clonotype was seen a single time. This rearrangement joins TRBV15 to TRBJ1-4; D not resolved. Per the germline V gene, CDR1 is LNHNV and CDR2 is YYDKDF (reference sequence). The V end lost 2 bases, the J end lost 2 bases, and 12 bases lay between the germline ends. This CDR3 has 16 amino acids. The CDR3 bases are TGTGCCACCAGCAGACCACGAGGAAGTACTAATGAAAAACTGTTTTTT. This gives the protein CATSRPRGSTNEKLFF.

This clonotype has at least ten counts. The chain couples TRBV4-3 to TRBJ2-7; D gene ambiguous. V was trimmed by 0 bases and J by 6 bases, leaving 12 bases between them. The CDR3 consists of 14 residues. The germline V gene encodes CDR1 LGHNA and CDR2 YSLEER. CDR3 region: CASSQEGYALEQYF. The DNA of the CDR3 is TGCGCCAGCAGCCAAGAAGGATACGCTCTCGAGCAGTACTTC.

V and J are TRBV12-3 or TRBV12-4 and TRBJ1-1; maybe TRBD1 (5 bases). The ends were cut back, 7 bases at V and 4 bases at J, with 16 bases in the middle. CDR3 length equals 14 residues. DNA for the CDR3: TGTGCCAGCATCCCCCGGGGCTGGGGCACTGAAGCTTTCTTT. Protein product: CASIPRGWGTEAFF.

This clonotype turned up a few times. The V gene is TRBV5-1, the J gene TRBJ1-2; possible D gene TRBD1, 5 bases. V gave up 4 bases and J gave up 4 bases, with 20 bases separating them. Germline V CDR1 and CDR2: SGHRS, YFSETQ. This CDR3 comprises 16 residues. CDR3 amino acids: CASSPEGTAVGYGYTF. Written as DNA, the CDR3 is TGCGCCAGCAGCCCCGAGGGGACGGCGGTGGGCTATGGCTACACCTTC.

This clonotype was seen a few times. The chain has TRBV20-1 and TRBJ1-1, with D maybe TRBD1 (6 bases). This CDR3 is built from 14 residues. The V gene's germline CDR1 is DFQATT and CDR2 SNEGSKA (reference sequence). V was cut by 5 bases and J by 0 bases, with 13 bases left in between. The CDR3 here is CSAWVGAMNTEAFF. In DNA form, the CDR3 reads TGCAGTGCTTGGGTGGGGGCGATGAACACTGAAGCTTTCTTT.

The chain links TRBV6-6 to TRBJ2-7, with TRBD1 matching 8 bases. The CDR3 runs 18 residues. V lost 4 bases to trimming and J lost 3 bases; unmatched junction nucleotides: 17. Germline values: CDR1 MNHNY, CDR2 SVGAGI (reference sequence). The chain's CDR3 is CASSSDTYRDRRFYEQYF. CDR3 DNA sequence: TGTGCCAGCAGTTCCGATACCTACCGGGACAGGAGATTCTACGAGCAGTACTTC.

This clonotype occurred a few times. The J gene is TRBJ1-5, the V gene TRBV6-5; D uncertain. V lost 2 bases to trimming and J lost 1 base, with 12 bases between them. Germline V gene lookup returns CDR1 MNHEY and CDR2 SVGAGI. The length of the CDR3 is 16 residues. The CDR3 spells CASSYPRRGSNQPQHF. CDR3 nucleotides: TGTGCCAGCAGTTACCCCAGACGGGGAAGCAATCAGCCCCAGCATTTT.

The sample holds a few counts of this clonotype. The rearrangement uses TRBV12-3 or TRBV12-4 and TRBJ2-7; D is perhaps TRBD1 (6 bases). The CDR3 is 14 amino acids. V lost 5 bases and J 4 bases, leaving 15 bases between the germline ends. CDR3 loop: CASSPGAGDYEQYF. CDR3 bases: TGTGCCAGCAGTCCAGGGGCAGGGGATTACGAGCAGTACTTC.

The chain couples TRBV6-2 or TRBV6-3 to TRBJ2-7, with 7 bases lining up with TRBD1. The germline CDR1 and CDR2 sequences are MNHEY and SVGEGT. J lost 5 bases, V lost 3 bases, and 10 bases had no gene match. The CDR3 length is 15 residues. CDR3 sequence: CASSYRQGMRDEQYF. CDR3 DNA: TGTGCCAGCAGTTATCGACAGGGAATGCGAGACGAGCAGTACTTC.

This clonotype appeared a few times. The chain couples TRBV12-5 to TRBJ1-5; possibly TRBD1 for D (5 bases). From germline, CDR1 is LGHNT and CDR2 FRNRAP. The CDR3 runs to 15 residues. V was pared by 5 bases and J by 3 bases, with 14 bases between. The CDR3 nucleotides read TGTGCTAGTGGTCACCGGGACGGTCACAATCAGCCCCAGCATTTT. It translates to CASGHRDGHNQPQHF.

V gene TRBV12-3 or TRBV12-4 combines with J gene TRBJ2-7; D is unclear. The CDR3 runs 13 residues. V gave up 3 bases and J gave up 2 bases, with 8 bases separating them. CDR3 region: CASSFSVPYEQYF. In DNA, the CDR3 is TGTGCCAGCAGTTTTAGTGTTCCCTACGAGCAGTACTTC.

This chain connects TRBV28 to TRBJ2-7; 7 positions agree with TRBD1. The CDR3 loop spans 13 amino acids. Germline assignment: CDR1 MDHEN and CDR2 SYDVKM. V lost 5 bases and J lost 4; bases outside the gene matches: 5. As DNA, the CDR3 is TGTGCCAGCAGTCCCCAGGGGGTTTACGAGCAGTACGTC. This encodes CASSPQGVYEQYV.

The chain couples TRBV5-1 to TRBJ2-5; TRBD2 agrees at 15 bases. Germline assignment: CDR1 SGHRS and CDR2 YFSETQ. The CDR3 consists of 18 residues. The J segment lost 5 bases and the V segment lost 4 bases, leaving 12 bases of the junction unmatched. The CDR3 DNA sequence: TGCGCCAGCAGCAGCCGGACTAGCGGGGGGGCTTTCTCGGAGACCCAGTACTTC. Its translation is CASSSRTSGGAFSETQYF.

This clonotype has more than one count but fewer than ten. The DNA is left out, because the CDR3 cannot be placed on it with certainty; the CDR3 is given as TCRdb lists it. This rearrangement joins TRBV7-2 to TRBJ2-1; TRBD1 was called by the table and not checked on the DNA. The CDR3 has 16 amino acids, counting both end residues. Germline V gene data show CDR1 as SGHTA and CDR2 as FQGNSA. The CDR3 here is CASSSSGTGYRNEQFF.

There are a few counts of this clonotype. J is TRBJ2-7 and V is TRBV4-3, with 7 positions matching TRBD2. Germline V gene data show CDR1 as LGHNA and CDR2 as YSLEER. This CDR3 has 18 amino acids. V was clipped by 0 bases and J by 2 bases; unmatched bases: 13. The CDR3 loop reads CASSQEYERVRGAYEQYF. The CDR3 nucleotides read TGCGCCAGCAGCCAAGAGTACGAGCGGGTCCGGGGGGCCTACGAGCAGTACTTC.

The sample holds a few counts of this clonotype. This sequence joins TRBV29-1 and TRBJ1-2, with D hard to call. The CDR3 totals 11 residues. V lost 4 bases to trimming and J lost 8 bases, with 11 bases between them. The germline CDR1 and CDR2 sequences are SQVTM and ANQGSEA. CDR3: CSVATGQGYTF. The CDR3 DNA sequence: TGCAGCGTTGCGACGGGCCAAGGCTACACCTTC.

V usage is TRBV5-1 and J usage is TRBJ2-7; 7 bases are shared with TRBD1. Germline CDR1 is SGHRS and CDR2 is YFSETQ. Unmatched junction bases numbered 5, after V lost 4 bases and J lost 4 bases. This CDR3 comprises 13 residues. CDR3 DNA sequence: TGCGCCAGCAGCGACGGACAGGTGTACGAGCAGTACTTC. It is translated as CASSDGQVYEQYF.

V usage is TRBV5-1 and J usage is TRBJ2-2; D is ambiguous. This CDR3 is built from 11 residues. Germline lookup yields CDR1 SGHRS and CDR2 YFSETQ. Trimming left V 6 bases short and J 7 bases short, with 7 bases between. The CDR3 sequence: CASMLGGELFF. CDR3 DNA: TGCGCCAGCATGTTGGGCGGGGAGCTGTTTTTT.

V usage is TRBV4-1 and J usage is TRBJ2-1; D may be TRBD1 or TRBD2 (5 bases each). The CDR3 totals 14 residues. Germline V gene sequence: CDR1 MGHRA, CDR2 YSYEKL. V was pared by 0 bases and J by 9 bases, with 12 bases between. In DNA, the CDR3 is TGCGCCAGCAGCCAAGATCCAGGGACGAGTGAGCAGTTCTTC. Translating gives CASSQDPGTSEQFF.

This clonotype was detected a few times. The chain recombines TRBV9 with TRBJ2-5, with D possibly matching TRBD2 (6 bases). V was clipped by 4 bases and J by 3 bases, with 13 bases between them. Germline assignment: CDR1 SGDLS and CDR2 YYNGEE. This CDR3 comprises 14 residues. CDR3 region: CASSPSGVEETQYF. The CDR3 bases are TGTGCCAGCAGCCCTTCGGGGGTGGAAGAGACCCAGTACTTC.

V and J are TRBV20-1 and TRBJ2-4, with D possibly being TRBD1 (6 bases). Germline V CDR1 and CDR2: DFQATT, SNEGSKA (reference sequence). Between the trimmed V and J ends, which lost 6 bases and 5 bases, there was a span of 14 bases. The CDR3 is 13 amino acids. This CDR3 reads CSADRTEENIQYF. The DNA for the CDR3 is TGCAGTGCGGACCGGACAGAGGAAAACATTCAGTACTTC.

This chain uses TRBV28 with TRBJ1-2; 7 bases agree with TRBD1. This CDR3 contains 11 residues. Looked up from germline, CDR1 is MDHEN and CDR2 is SYDVKM. The trim removed 2 bases at V and 12 bases at J, leaving 3 bases unmatched. The CDR3 region is CASSLGTANTF. The CDR3 bases are TGTGCCAGCAGTTTAGGGACAGCCAACACCTTC.

In this sample, this clonotype turned up a few times. The J gene is TRBJ2-1, the V gene TRBV12-3 or TRBV12-4, with D possibly TRBD1 on 5 matching bases. Trimming took 6 bases from V and 5 from J, leaving 11 bases between them. This CDR3 is built from 13 residues. CDR3 sequence (DNA): TGTGCCAGCAGCCCTAGACAGAACAATGAGCAGTTCTTC. Translation gives CASSPRQNNEQFF.

CDR3 region: CASSPQGLYNEQFF. The CDR3 DNA follows: TGCGCCAGCAGCCCACAGGGGCTGTACAATGAGCAGTTCTTC. V and J are TRBV4-1 and TRBJ2-1, with 7 bases fitting TRBD1. Per germline, CDR1 MGHRA and CDR2 YSYEKL. The trim removed 4 bases at V and 4 bases at J, leaving 4 bases unmatched. This CDR3 has 14 amino acids.

The chain uses TRBV25-1 and TRBJ2-7; TRBD1 agrees at 8 bases. This CDR3 contains 15 residues. In germline, CDR1 is MGHDK, CDR2 SYGVNS. Trimming at V came to 7 bases and at J to 5 bases, leaving 13 bases not matched to a gene. This CDR3 is CASTRARQGRNEQYV. The CDR3 DNA reads TGTGCCAGCACTCGGGCTAGACAGGGGAGAAACGAGCAGTACGTC.

This clonotype has more than one count but fewer than ten. The rearrangement joins TRBV27 to TRBJ2-7; maybe TRBD2 (6 bases). V lost 2 bases and J 0 bases, leaving 11 bases between the germline ends. The CDR3 totals 15 residues. Germline values: CDR1 MNHEY, CDR2 SMNVEV (reference sequence). The CDR3 nucleotides read TGTGCCAGCAGTTTACGGGACGGGAGCTCCTACGAGCAGTACTTC. The encoded protein is CASSLRDGSSYEQYF.